These 8 T cell receptor beta chains share one sample of origin, sequenced in a study of cytomegalovirus exposure and HLA in healthy donors. The primer mix had 60 Vbeta and 13 Jbeta primers. Profiling relied on immunoSEQ multiplex PCR, and the TCRdb table lists in-frame clones only, not all of them. The sample lists under 200,000 clones; approximately 80% were seen once. Sequencing was carried out using PBMCs. The receptors here all came from a woman between 50 and 59 years old in good health and CMV-seronegative.

V is TRBV7-3 and J is TRBJ2-3; 9 positions match TRBD2. Looked up from germline, CDR1 is SGHTA and CDR2 is FQGTGA. The CDR3 has 16 residues. Trimming took 2 bases from V and 1 from J; bases not matched to a gene: 4. The CDR3 is CASSLGVAGGTDTQYF. CDR3 DNA: TGTGCCAGCAGCTTAGGTGTAGCGGGGGGCACAGATACGCAGTATTTT. Based on the CDR3 plus reference TRBV7-3 and TRBJ2-3, the full variable domain is GAGVSQTPSNKVTEKGKYVELRCDPISGHTALYWYRQSLGQGPEFLIYFQGTGAADDSGLPNDRFFAVRPEGSVSTLKIQRTERGDSAVYLCASSLGVAGGTDTQYFGPGTRLTVL.

This chain links TRBV7-2 with TRBJ2-7; perhaps TRBD2 as D (5 bases). V was trimmed by 1 base and J by 5 bases, leaving 12 bases between them. The CDR3 contains 14 residues. Germline lookup yields CDR1 SGHTA and CDR2 FQGNSA. The CDR3 DNA sequence: TGTGCCAGCAGCTTAGTGACCGGGGTCGACGAGCAGTACTTC. Amino acid sequence: CASSLVTGVDEQYF.

A few counts support this clone. The chain links TRBV2 to TRBJ2-7, with D possibly TRBD1 on 6 matching bases. The CDR3 runs 14 residues. The germline V and J ends were trimmed by 4 bases and 0 bases, with 10 bases remaining between them. The germline gives CDR1 SNHLY, CDR2 FYNNEI. CDR3 bases: TGTGCCAGCAGTGGTCAACAGGGCTCCTACGAGCAGTACTTC. This gives the protein CASSGQQGSYEQYF.

This clone was seen just once. This sequence joins TRBV18 and TRBJ2-2; the D is unclear. V lost 2 bases to trimming and J lost 6 bases, with 7 bases between them. Germline V gives CDR1 KGHSH, CDR2 LQKENI. This CDR3 is built from 13 residues. The CDR3, as DNA: TGTGCCAGCTCACCAATATTTTCCGGGGAGCTGTTTTTT. Its protein is CASSPIFSGELFF.

The genes are TRBV23-1 and TRBJ1-5; D gene uncertain. TRBV23-1 is classed as an ORF, of uncertain function. The germline V and J ends were trimmed by 3 bases and 2 bases, with 8 bases remaining between them. CDR3 size: 14 residues. The CDR3 DNA reads TGCGCCAGCAGTCACGGAGGACGCAATCAGCCCCAGCATTTT. Protein sequence: CASSHGGRNQPQHF.

The chain employs TRBV10-3 and TRBJ1-6; D is possibly TRBD1 (6 bases). This CDR3 has 14 amino acids. CDR1 is ENHRY, CDR2 SYGVKD, per germline. Trimming cost V 5 bases and J 10 bases, with 15 bases left between them. The CDR3 bases are TGTGCCATCAGTAAAACAGGGAGGGAATCACCCCTCCACTTT. Its protein is CAISKTGRESPLHF.

The chain has TRBV7-2 and TRBJ2-1; 12 bases line up with TRBD2. The CDR3 has 15 residues. V shed 4 bases and J 7 bases; nucleotides not matched to a gene: 5. Germline CDR1 is SGHTA and CDR2 is FQGNSA. CDR3 amino acids: CASSSSGGAMNEQFF. The CDR3 DNA sequence: TGTGCCAGCAGCTCTAGCGGGGGGGCTATGAATGAGCAGTTCTTC. Based on the CDR3 plus reference TRBV7-2 and TRBJ2-1, the full variable domain is GAGVSQSPSNKVTEKGKDVELRCDPISGHTALYWYRQSLGQGLEFLIYFQGNSAPDKSGLPSDRFSAERTGGSVSTLTIQRTQQEDSAVYLCASSSSGGAMNEQFFGPGTRLTVL.

The gene calls are TRBV30 and TRBJ2-3, with D perhaps TRBD2 (6 bases). The germline V gene encodes CDR1 GTSNPN and CDR2 SVGIG (reference sequence). V gave up 4 bases and J gave up 4 bases, with 18 bases separating them. The CDR3 is 15 amino acids. The CDR3 here is CAWTIAAPGADTQYF. Here the CDR3 DNA reads TGTGCCTGGACCATAGCGGCACCCGGGGCAGATACGCAGTATTTT.